The clone carrying this T cell receptor beta chain occurred once. This specimen belongs to a study of blood T cell repertoires in COVID-19. Study-wide background: Donors in the United States, Italy and Spain gave samples during acute or convalescent COVID-19. The cDNA or gDNA used as material had been derived from T cells, B-cell-depleted T cells, or PBMCs.

Produced via immunoSEQ multiplex PCR; TCRdb's table is partial and in-frame only. The sample includes 350,000 to 450,000 clones, around 83% of them seen just once. Participants came from under 30 US areas, aged roughly 18 to 100 years. Each participant's cohort was designated according to participant-reported clinical history. Germline CDR1 and CDR2: SGHNT and YYREEE (reference sequence). The J segment lost 0 bases and the V segment lost 0 bases, leaving 9 bases of the junction unmatched. The CDR3 is 20 amino acids. The V gene is TRBV5-4, the J gene TRBJ2-2, with 12 positions matching TRBD1. The sequence was obtained from a woman in her 50s who had recovered from COVID-19. The specimen was PBMCs or T cells enriched from blood (not recorded which). CDR3 bases: TGTGCCAGCAGCTTGGGTGTCCGGGACAGGGGGCAACCGAACACCGGGGAGCTGTTTTTT. Translated: CASSLGVRDRGQPNTGELFF.